Listed below are T cell receptor beta chains from one sample, sequenced in a study of blood T cell repertoires in COVID-19. Libraries were prepared by immunoSEQ multiplex PCR; TCRdb keeps only in-frame clonotypes and omits some of them. The sample has about 140,000 clones; approximately 87% are singletons. Input material: PBMCs or T cells enriched from blood (not recorded which). The receptors derive from a man aged 60 to 69 who had recovered from COVID-19. Both conserved end residues are part of each CDR3. Each record gives: V gene, clone size, D gene, J gene, CDR3 protein, CDR3 DNA. A D gene is named only where the DNA matches it firmly. Part of the rows lack a size; the others show once, few, many or a class for expanded clones.

V: TRBV7-9
size: NA
D: NA
J: TRBJ1-6
CDR3: CASSIHRETPLHF
DNA: TGTGCCAGCAGCATTCACAGGGAGACACCCCTCCACTTT

V: TRBV14
size: NA
D: NA
J: TRBJ2-7
CDR3: CASSQDGQGWYEQYF
DNA: TGTGCCAGCAGCCAAGATGGCCAGGGTTGGTACGAGCAGTACTTC

V: TRBV7-9
size: NA
D: NA
J: TRBJ2-7
CDR3: CASSFTQGHEQYF
DNA: TGTGCCAGCAGCTTCACACAGGGACACGAGCAGTACTTC

V: TRBV4-2
size: NA
D: TRBD2
J: TRBJ2-1
CDR3: CASSQEGVAGGPYNEQFF
DNA: TGTGCCAGCAGCCAAGAGGGGGTAGCGGGGGGTCCCTACAATGAGCAGTTCTTC

V: TRBV19
size: once
D: TRBD1
J: TRBJ1-6
CDR3: CASKGQGISYNSPLHF
DNA: TGTGCCAGTAAAGGACAGGGAATATCCTATAATTCACCCCTCCACTTT

V: TRBV15
size: NA
D: TRBD1
J: TRBJ2-7
CDR3: CATSGGTGGYEQYF
DNA: TGTGCCACCAGCGGGGGAACAGGGGGGTACGAGCAGTACTTC

V: TRBV6-1
size: NA
D: TRBD1
J: TRBJ1-2
CDR3: CASSEGAGGDYGYTF
DNA: TGTGCCAGCAGTGAAGGGGCAGGGGGCGACTATGGCTACACCTTC

V: TRBV6-1
size: NA
D: NA
J: TRBJ2-3
CDR3: CASSESKITGSDTQYF
DNA: TGTGCCAGCAGTGAAAGCAAAATAACAGGGTCAGATACGCAGTATTTT

V: TRBV9
size: NA
D: TRBD2
J: TRBJ2-7
CDR3: CASSVGGLAGVYEQYF
DNA: TGTGCCAGCAGCGTAGGGGGTCTAGCGGGAGTCTACGAGCAGTACTTC

V: TRBV2
size: NA
D: TRBD1
J: TRBJ1-1
CDR3: CASRAGTGVAEAFF
DNA: TGTGCCAGCAGGGCCGGGACAGGGGTAGCTGAAGCTTTCTTT

V: TRBV30
size: NA
D: TRBD1
J: TRBJ1-3
CDR3: CAWMLGGQSSSGNTIYF
DNA: TGTGCCTGGATGTTGGGGGGACAGAGTTCCTCTGGAAACACCATATATTTT

V: TRBV5-1
size: NA
D: NA
J: TRBJ1-6
CDR3: CATSGDGNSPLHF
DNA: TGCGCCACCTCAGGGGACGGGAATTCACCCCTCCACTTT

V: TRBV10-3
size: NA
D: TRBD1
J: TRBJ1-2
CDR3: CAITQTGGFGYTF
DNA: TGTGCCATAACCCAAACAGGGGGCTTTGGCTACACCTTC

V: TRBV10-2
size: NA
D: TRBD1
J: TRBJ1-4
CDR3: CASSDPGQGNEKLFF
DNA: TGCGCCAGCAGTGATCCGGGACAGGGTAATGAAAAACTGTTTTTT

V: TRBV29-1
size: NA
D: TRBD1
J: TRBJ1-2
CDR3: CSVEDRIDYGYTF
DNA: TGCAGCGTTGAGGACAGGATCGACTATGGCTACACCTTC

V: TRBV20-1
size: once
D: NA
J: TRBJ2-3
CDR3: CSARDTQYF
DNA: TGCAGTGCCAGAGATACGCAGTATTTT

V: TRBV2
size: NA
D: NA
J: TRBJ1-1
CDR3: CASSVETGNTEAFF
DNA: TGTGCCAGCAGTGTCGAGACAGGGAACACTGAAGCTTTCTTT

V: TRBV19
size: NA
D: NA
J: TRBJ2-2
CDR3: CASTYTGELFF
DNA: TGTGCCAGTACTTACACCGGGGAGCTGTTTTTT

V: TRBV5-1
size: NA
D: TRBD1
J: TRBJ1-2
CDR3: CASSGRTGANYGYTF
DNA: TGCGCCAGCAGCGGCAGGACAGGAGCTAACTATGGCTACACCTTC

V: TRBV11-3
size: NA
D: NA
J: TRBJ2-1
CDR3: CASSHNVDNEQFF
DNA: TGTGCCAGCAGCCACAATGTGGACAATGAGCAGTTCTTC

V: TRBV28
size: NA
D: NA
J: TRBJ1-5
CDR3: CASSLISRVSQPQHF
DNA: TGTGCCAGCAGTTTGATTTCCAGGGTGAGTCAGCCCCAGCATTTT

V: TRBV4-2
size: NA
D: NA
J: TRBJ1-6
CDR3: CASSRLSGTSRSPLHF
DNA: TGTGCCAGCAGCCGCCTTTCCGGGACTTCGAGATCACCCCTCCACTTT

V: TRBV5-4
size: NA
D: TRBD2
J: TRBJ2-1
CDR3: CASSLGLASYNEQFF
DNA: TGTGCCAGCAGCTTGGGACTAGCCTCCTACAATGAGCAGTTCTTC

V: TRBV28
size: NA
D: NA
J: TRBJ2-7
CDR3: CASSSSGFLLFYEQYF
DNA: NA

V: TRBV7-8
size: NA
D: TRBD1
J: TRBJ2-7
CDR3: CASSRRDRLKYEQYF
DNA: TGTGCCAGCAGCCGCAGGGACAGACTGAAATACGAGCAGTACTTC

V: TRBV28
size: NA
D: NA
J: TRBJ2-5
CDR3: CASSLRGQETQYF
DNA: TGTGCCAGCAGTTTAAGGGGACAAGAGACCCAGTACTTC

V: TRBV4-1
size: NA
D: TRBD1
J: TRBJ2-2
CDR3: CAAEDRGHTGELFF
DNA: TGCGCCGCGGAGGACAGGGGCCACACCGGGGAGCTGTTTTTT

V: TRBV3-1/TRBV3-2
size: NA
D: NA
J: TRBJ1-6
CDR3: CASSQDRGSVYNSPLHF
DNA: TGTGCCAGCAGCCAAGATCGAGGCAGCGTCTATAATTCACCCCTCCACTTT

V: TRBV24-1
size: NA
D: NA
J: TRBJ2-2
CDR3: CATSDIRNTGELFF
DNA: TGTGCCACCAGTGATATCAGAAACACCGGGGAGCTGTTTTTT

V: TRBV25-1
size: few
D: NA
J: TRBJ1-5
CDR3: CASSELSEARPQHF
DNA: TGTGCCAGCAGTGAATTGTCTGAGGCTCGGCCCCAGCATTTT

V: TRBV30
size: NA
D: NA
J: TRBJ1-1
CDR3: CAWRTRDRITEAFF
DNA: TGTGCCTGGAGGACACGGGATCGGATCACTGAAGCTTTCTTT

V: TRBV12-3/TRBV12-4
size: NA
D: NA
J: TRBJ1-6
CDR3: CASTGGGYSPLHF
DNA: TGTGCCAGCACGGGCGGAGGGTACTCACCCCTCCACTTT

V: TRBV6-2/TRBV6-3
size: NA
D: TRBD2
J: TRBJ2-5
CDR3: CASSRLSSGTPWVETQYF
DNA: TGTGCCAGCAGCCGGTTATCTAGCGGCACTCCCTGGGTAGAGACCCAGTACTTC

V: TRBV7-9
size: few
D: TRBD1
J: TRBJ2-7
CDR3: CASRSRDSSYEQYF
DNA: TGTGCCAGCAGGAGCCGGGACAGCTCCTACGAGCAGTACTTC

V: TRBV9
size: NA
D: TRBD2
J: TRBJ2-2
CDR3: CASSGTSGGPTVSGELFF
DNA: TGTGCCAGCAGCGGGACTAGCGGGGGGCCCACGGTATCCGGGGAGCTGTTTTTT

V: TRBV7-9
size: NA
D: NA
J: TRBJ1-4
CDR3: CASSLGQINEKLFF
DNA: TGTGCCAGCAGCTTAGGGCAGATTAATGAAAAACTGTTTTTT